This T cell receptor beta chain was profiled in a study of T-cell memory formation after mild COVID-19. Study at large: The two donors had largely donor-specific TCR clusters.

Per the germline V gene, CDR1 is SQVTM and CDR2 is ANQGSEA. V lost 7 bases, J lost 0 bases, and 19 bases lay in between. The CDR3 consists of 15 residues. From the 5' RACE reads, TCRdb called clonotypes with MiXCR, one entry per CDR3 protein. The sample lists 310,000 or so distinct CDR3 sequences; 15% to 20% were seen once. This clonotype was seen a handful of times. The chain combines TRBV29-1 with TRBJ2-7; a weak D match, TRBD1 (5 bases). The source is a man aged 18 to 30 who had mild COVID-19 (a few samples of this study predate the infection). Cell type and time point are not known. The sample was PBMCs or a T cell subset sorted from them (not recorded which). CDR3 in amino acids: CSAVPPATDSYEQYF. DNA for the CDR3: TGCAGCGCCGTCCCCCCGGCGACAGACTCCTACGAGCAGTACTTC.